This T cell receptor beta chain was documented in a study of T-cell reconstitution after alpha-beta-depleted transplantation in children. Notes on the study in general: Elevated TCRbeta diversity at day 60 was traced, in some patients, to surviving recipient T cells and thymic progenitors. After transplant, at about two months, alpha-beta T cells were reportedly derived from several hundred expanded graft clones. Fresh T-cell production supplied most of the T-cell counts and diversity seen one year after transplant.

The CDR3 loop spans 14 amino acids. Trimming removed 3 bases from V and 5 bases from J; junction bases left unmatched: 6. CDR1 and CDR2 from the germline V gene are SEHNR and FQNEAQ (reference sequence). TCRbeta library construction was performed incorporating unique molecular identifiers. One entry per CDR3 protein results from TCRdb running MiXCR on the PCR reads. The table has some 200,000 distinct CDR3 sequences, approximately 8% seen once. As concerns this clonotype: Its antigen is currently unknown.

J is TRBJ2-5 and V is TRBV7-9; 7 bases are shared with TRBD2. Specimen: PBMCs, mostly from graft donor cells, collected 360 days after TCRalphabeta/CD19-depleted stem cell transplant. This TCR came from a male patient between 2 and 15 years old who had a stem cell transplant for acute myeloid leukemia, so the T cells may come from the graft donor. The CDR3 protein is CASSFSRERETQYF. CDR3 in DNA: TGTGCCAGCAGCTTCTCGCGGGAGCGTGAGACCCAGTACTTC.